Ten or more counts support the clone carrying this T cell receptor beta chain. This clone may be a read error of a much larger clone one base away. Genes here carry mouse names. With the read ending 4 residues before the CDR3 end, the germline J gene is used to fill in that end. The data were taken from a study of CD8+ T cells in alopecia areata. Sorting relied on CD4, CD8alpha, NKG2D, NKG2ACE and other markers applied to pooled cutaneous lymph node cells. The CDR3 has 12 residues. With 3 bases removed from V and 3 bases from J, the gap between germline ends came to 5 bases. In germline, CDR1 is NNHDY, CDR2 SYVADS. It was cDNA, reverse transcribed from extracted RNA, that served as the sequencing template. Generated by immunoSEQ multiplex PCR, the TCRdb table keeps only in-frame clones and is missing some. The counts give 200,000 to 300,000 clones, none of them seen only once; about 1.1% is held by the top ten.

The source of this sequence is a C3H/HeJ mouse with alopecia areata. Strain haplotype at MHC: H2-k. Sequencing was performed on CD4+ T cells sorted from a lymph node. The chain employs TRBV13-3 and TRBJ2-3, with D uncertain. CDR3 DNA (partial): TGTGCCAGCAGTGTGACAGCAGAA. Encoded protein: CASSVTAE. The complete CDR3 sequence is CASSVTAETLYF.